This TCR beta chain was recovered during a study of glioma-infiltrating T cells. Overall study findings and caveats: CDR3 overlap between tissue and blood was very small. Tissue-blood divergence was below expectation in non-neoplastic patients, above in gliomas.

Using RNA template, CDR3s of TCR alpha and beta were amplified with iRepertoire arm-PCR. Tissue mRNA or PBMC total RNA, 100-400 ng, went into one-step reverse transcription and amplification. TCRdb passed the multiplex PCR reads through MiXCR, listing each CDR3 protein once. Of 84,000 or so distinct CDR3 sequences in the sample, 23% were seen once. The CDR3 is 15 amino acids. The V gene's germline CDR1 is SGHTA and CDR2 FQGNSA. On this clonotype itself: Antigen unknown. One junction end does not reproduce the germline sequence, and a read error may be involved.

This sequence originates from a human donor with low-grade glioma or glioblastoma, undergoing nonglioma brain surgery, or in good health (not recorded which). The rearrangement uses TRBV7-2 and TRBJ2-7; TRBD1 or TRBD2 may be the D gene (5 bases each). Sequences were obtained from glioma tissue, nonneoplastic brain tissue, or PBMCs (not recorded which). For the CDR3, the DNA is TGTGCCAGAAGCTTAGGGGCTAACGGGGTCTACGAGCAGTACTTC. This gives the protein CARSLGANGVYEQYF. The whole variable domain, remainder taken from reference TRBV7-2 and TRBJ2-7, is GAGVSQSPSNKVTEKGKDVELRCDPISGHTALYWYRQSLGQGLEFLIYFQGNSAPDKSGLPSDRFSAERTGGSVSTLTIQRTQQEDSAVYLCARSLGANGVYEQYFGPGTRLTVT.